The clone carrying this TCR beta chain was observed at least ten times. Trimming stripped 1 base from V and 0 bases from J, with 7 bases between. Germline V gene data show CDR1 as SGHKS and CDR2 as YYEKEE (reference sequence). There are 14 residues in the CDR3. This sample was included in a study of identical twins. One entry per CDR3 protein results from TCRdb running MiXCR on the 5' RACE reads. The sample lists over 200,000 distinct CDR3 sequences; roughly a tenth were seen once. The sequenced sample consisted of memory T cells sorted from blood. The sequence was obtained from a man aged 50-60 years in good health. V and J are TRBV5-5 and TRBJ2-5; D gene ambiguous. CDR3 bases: TGTGCCAGCAGCTTGCTTGGAGACCAAGAGACCCAGTACTTC. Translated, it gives CASSLLGDQETQYF.